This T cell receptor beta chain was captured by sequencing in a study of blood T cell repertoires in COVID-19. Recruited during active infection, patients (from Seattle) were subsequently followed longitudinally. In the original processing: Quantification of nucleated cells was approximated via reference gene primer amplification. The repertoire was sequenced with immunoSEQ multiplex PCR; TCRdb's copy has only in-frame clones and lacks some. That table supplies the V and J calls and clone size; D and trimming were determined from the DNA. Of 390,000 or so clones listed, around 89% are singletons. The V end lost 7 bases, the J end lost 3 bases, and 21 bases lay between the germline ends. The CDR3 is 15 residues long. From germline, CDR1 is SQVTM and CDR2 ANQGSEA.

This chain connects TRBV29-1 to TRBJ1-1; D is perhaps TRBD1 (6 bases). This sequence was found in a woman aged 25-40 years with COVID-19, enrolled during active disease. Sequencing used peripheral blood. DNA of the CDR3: TGCAGCGCTGGAAAGGGGGACGGGGCGGACACTGAAGCTTTCTTT. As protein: CSAGKGDGADTEAFF.